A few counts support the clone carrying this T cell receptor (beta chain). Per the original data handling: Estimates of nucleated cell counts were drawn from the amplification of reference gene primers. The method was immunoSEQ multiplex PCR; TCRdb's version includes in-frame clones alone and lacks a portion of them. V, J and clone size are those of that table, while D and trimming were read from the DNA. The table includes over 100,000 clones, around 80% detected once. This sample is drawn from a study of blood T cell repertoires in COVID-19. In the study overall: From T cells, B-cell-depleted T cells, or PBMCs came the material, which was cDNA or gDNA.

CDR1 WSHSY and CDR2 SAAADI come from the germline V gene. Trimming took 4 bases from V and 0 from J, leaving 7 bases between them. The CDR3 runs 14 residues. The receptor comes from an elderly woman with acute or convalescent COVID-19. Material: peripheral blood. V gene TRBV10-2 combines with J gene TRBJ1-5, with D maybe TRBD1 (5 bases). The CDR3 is CASSAGYSNQPQHF. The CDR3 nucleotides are TGCGCCAGCAGTGCAGGGTATAGCAATCAGCCCCAGCATTTT.